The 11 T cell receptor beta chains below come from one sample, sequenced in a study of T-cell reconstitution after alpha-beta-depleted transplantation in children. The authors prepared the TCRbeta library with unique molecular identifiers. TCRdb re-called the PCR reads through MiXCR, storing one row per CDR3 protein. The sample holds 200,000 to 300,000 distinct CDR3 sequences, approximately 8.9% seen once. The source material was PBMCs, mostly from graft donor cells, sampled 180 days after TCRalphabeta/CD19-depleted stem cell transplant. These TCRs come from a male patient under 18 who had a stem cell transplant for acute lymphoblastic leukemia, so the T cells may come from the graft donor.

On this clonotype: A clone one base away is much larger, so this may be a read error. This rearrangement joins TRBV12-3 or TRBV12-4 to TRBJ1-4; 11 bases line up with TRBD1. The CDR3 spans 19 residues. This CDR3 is CTSSFYGTGGGGLREKLFF. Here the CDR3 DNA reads TGTACCAGCAGTTTCTACGGGACAGGGGGTGGGGGGCTGCGAGAAAAACTGTTTTTT.

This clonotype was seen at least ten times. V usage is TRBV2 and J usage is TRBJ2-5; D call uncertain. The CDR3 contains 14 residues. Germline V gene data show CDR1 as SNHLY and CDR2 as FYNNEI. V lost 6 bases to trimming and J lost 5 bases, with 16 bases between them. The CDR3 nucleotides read TGTGCCAGCAGGACCACTGACCTCGGGGAGACCCAGTACTTC. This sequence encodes CASRTTDLGETQYF.

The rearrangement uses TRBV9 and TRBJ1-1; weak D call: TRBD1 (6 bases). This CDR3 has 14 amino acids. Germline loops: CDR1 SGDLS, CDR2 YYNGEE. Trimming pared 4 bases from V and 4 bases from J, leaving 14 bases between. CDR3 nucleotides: TGTGCCAGCAGCCCAGGGGTGGGAGGCACTGAAGCTTTCTTT. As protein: CASSPGVGGTEAFF.

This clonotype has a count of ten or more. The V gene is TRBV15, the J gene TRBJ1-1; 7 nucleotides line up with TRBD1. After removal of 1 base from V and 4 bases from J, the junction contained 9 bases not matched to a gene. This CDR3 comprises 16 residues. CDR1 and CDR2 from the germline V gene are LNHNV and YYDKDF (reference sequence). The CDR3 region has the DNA TGTGCCACCAGCAGAGGAAGGGGGGCAGGGGGCACTGAAGCTTTCTTT. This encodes CATSRGRGAGGTEAFF.

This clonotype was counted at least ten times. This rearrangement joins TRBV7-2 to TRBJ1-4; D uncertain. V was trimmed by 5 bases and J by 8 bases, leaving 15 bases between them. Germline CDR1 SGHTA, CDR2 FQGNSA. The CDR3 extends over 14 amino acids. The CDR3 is CASSPRPGAEKLFF. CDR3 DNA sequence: TGTGCCAGCAGCCCCCGTCCGGGCGCCGAAAAACTGTTTTTT.

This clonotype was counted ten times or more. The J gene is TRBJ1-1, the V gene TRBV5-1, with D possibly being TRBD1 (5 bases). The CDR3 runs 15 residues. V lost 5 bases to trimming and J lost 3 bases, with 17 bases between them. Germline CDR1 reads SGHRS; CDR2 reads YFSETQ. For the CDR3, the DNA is TGCGCCAGCAGGATCCGAAGCCGAGGGGACACTGAAGCTTTCTTT. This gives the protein CASRIRSRGDTEAFF. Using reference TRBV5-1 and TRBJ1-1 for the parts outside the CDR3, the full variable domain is KAGVTQTPRYLIKTRGQQVTLSCSPISGHRSVSWYQQTPGQGLQFLFEYFSETQRNKGNFPGRFSGRQFSNSRSEMNVSTLELGDSALYLCASRIRSRGDTEAFFGQGTRLTVV.

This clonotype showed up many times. CDR3 in DNA: TGTGCCAGCAGCCAACGGGGGGCCTACAATGAGCAGTTCTTC. It codes for CASSQRGAYNEQFF. The chain carries TRBV3-1 and TRBJ2-1; 7 bases match TRBD2. Germline CDR1 reads LGHDT; CDR2 reads YNNKEL (reference sequence). The CDR3 covers 14 residues. V shed 2 bases, J shed 2 bases, and the junction held 0 bases outside the gene matches.

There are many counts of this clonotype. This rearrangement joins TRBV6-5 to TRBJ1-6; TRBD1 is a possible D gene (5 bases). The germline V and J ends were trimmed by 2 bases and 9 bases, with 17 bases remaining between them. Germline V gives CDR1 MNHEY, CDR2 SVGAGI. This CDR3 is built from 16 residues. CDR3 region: CASSYLAVGTASPLHF. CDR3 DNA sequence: TGTGCCAGCAGTTACCTCGCCGTAGGGACCGCTTCACCCCTCCACTTT.

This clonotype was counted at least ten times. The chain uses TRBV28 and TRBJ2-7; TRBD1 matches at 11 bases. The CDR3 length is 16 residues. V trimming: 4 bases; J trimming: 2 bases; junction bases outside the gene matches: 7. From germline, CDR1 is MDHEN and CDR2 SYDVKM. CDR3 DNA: TGTGCCAGCAGTTCACTTTCGGGACAGGGGGCCTACGAGCAGTACTTC. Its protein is CASSSLSGQGAYEQYF.

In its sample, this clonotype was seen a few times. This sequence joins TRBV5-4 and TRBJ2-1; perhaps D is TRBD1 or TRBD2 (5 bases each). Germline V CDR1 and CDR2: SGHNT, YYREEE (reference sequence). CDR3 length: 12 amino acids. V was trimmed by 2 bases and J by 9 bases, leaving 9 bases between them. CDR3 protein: CASSFGAAEQFF. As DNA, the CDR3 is TGTGCCAGCAGCTTCGGGGCAGCTGAGCAGTTCTTC.

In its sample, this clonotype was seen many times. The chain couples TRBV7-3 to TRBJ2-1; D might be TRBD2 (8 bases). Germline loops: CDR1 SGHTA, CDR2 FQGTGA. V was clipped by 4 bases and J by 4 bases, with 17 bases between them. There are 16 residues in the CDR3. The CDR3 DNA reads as TGTGCCAGCAGCTCCCAGGGGGGGACTAGTTACAATGAGCAGTTCTTC. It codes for CASSSQGGTSYNEQFF.